Listed below are T cell receptor beta chains from one sample, sequenced in a study of shared clonotypes between healthy human individuals. Clones were sequenced by immunoSEQ multiplex PCR, and TCRdb holds only the in-frame ones, with some missing. The sample has some 2.4 million clones, under 95% seen once. Sequences were obtained from naive CD4+ T cells from PBMCs. These receptors came from a man aged 18 to 35 in good health. Some clones in this sample may be carry-over from other donors' samples. The CDR3 runs from the conserved cysteine through the conserved F or W. Each record gives: clone size, CDR3 length, J gene, V gene, D gene, CDR3 protein, CDR3 DNA. D genes are given only for firm matches. Only some rows state a clone size, as once, few, many or a class for expanded clones.

clone size: NA; CDR3 length: 14; J gene: TRBJ2-1; V gene: TRBV2; D gene: TRBD2; CDR3 protein: CASSVEPGGNEQFF; CDR3 DNA: TGTGCCAGCAGTGTGGAGCCGGGGGGCAATGAGCAGTTCTTC
clone size: NA; CDR3 length: 15; J gene: TRBJ1-1; V gene: TRBV6-5; D gene: NA; CDR3 protein: CASSRPAGEHTEAFF; CDR3 DNA: TGTGCCAGCAGTCGGCCCGCGGGGGAGCACACTGAAGCTTTCTTT
clone size: few; CDR3 length: 14; J gene: TRBJ1-2; V gene: TRBV28; D gene: NA; CDR3 protein: CASSLPNRAYGYTF; CDR3 DNA: TGTGCCAGCAGTTTGCCGAACAGGGCCTATGGCTACACCTTC
clone size: NA; CDR3 length: 13; J gene: TRBJ2-5; V gene: TRBV11-3; D gene: NA; CDR3 protein: CASSFSPQETQYF; CDR3 DNA: TGTGCCAGCAGCTTCTCGCCCCAAGAGACCCAGTACTTC
clone size: NA; CDR3 length: 15; J gene: TRBJ2-1; V gene: TRBV4-1; D gene: TRBD1; CDR3 protein: CASSLQGVQVNEQFF; CDR3 DNA: TGCGCCAGCAGCTTACAGGGGGTGCAAGTCAATGAGCAGTTCTTC
clone size: NA; CDR3 length: 15; J gene: TRBJ1-1; V gene: TRBV7-2; D gene: TRBD1; CDR3 protein: CASSLGTGGNTEAFF; CDR3 DNA: TGTGCCAGCAGCTTAGGGACAGGAGGAAACACTGAAGCTTTCTTT
clone size: NA; CDR3 length: 13; J gene: TRBJ1-3; V gene: TRBV30; D gene: NA; CDR3 protein: CAWQGFTGNTIYF; CDR3 DNA: TGTGCCTGGCAGGGGTTTACTGGAAACACCATATATTTT
clone size: NA; CDR3 length: 16; J gene: TRBJ2-4; V gene: TRBV11-2; D gene: TRBD2; CDR3 protein: CASKGTSGSRTNIQYF; CDR3 DNA: TGTGCCAGCAAGGGGACTAGCGGGAGTAGAACGAACATTCAGTACTTC
clone size: NA; CDR3 length: 16; J gene: TRBJ2-2; V gene: TRBV30; D gene: NA; CDR3 protein: CAWTPPYGRYTGELFF; CDR3 DNA: TGTGCCTGGACCCCCCCCTACGGCAGGTACACCGGGGAGCTGTTTTTT
clone size: NA; CDR3 length: 14; J gene: TRBJ1-1; V gene: TRBV4-3; D gene: NA; CDR3 protein: CASSQELGNTEAFF; CDR3 DNA: TGCGCCAGCAGCCAAGAGCTTGGGAACACTGAAGCTTTCTTT
clone size: NA; CDR3 length: 14; J gene: TRBJ1-2; V gene: TRBV6-5; D gene: TRBD1; CDR3 protein: CASKTDRGLYGYTF; CDR3 DNA: TGTGCCAGCAAAACGGACAGGGGGCTCTATGGCTACACCTTC
clone size: NA; CDR3 length: 13; J gene: TRBJ2-7; V gene: TRBV30; D gene: NA; CDR3 protein: CAWSLSARGEQYF; CDR3 DNA: TGTGCCTGGAGTCTTTCGGCGCGCGGCGAGCAGTACTTC
clone size: NA; CDR3 length: 17; J gene: TRBJ2-1; V gene: TRBV6-1; D gene: TRBD2; CDR3 protein: CASSVGWGTRYLREQFF; CDR3 DNA: TGTGCCAGCAGTGTCGGGTGGGGGACTAGGTACCTCCGAGAGCAGTTCTTC
clone size: NA; CDR3 length: 13; J gene: TRBJ2-1; V gene: TRBV2; D gene: NA; CDR3 protein: CASSEQGTNEQFF; CDR3 DNA: TGTGCCAGCAGTGAACAGGGAACCAATGAGCAGTTCTTC
clone size: NA; CDR3 length: 15; J gene: TRBJ2-1; V gene: TRBV6-1; D gene: NA; CDR3 protein: CASSDVAGSYNEQFF; CDR3 DNA: TGTGCCAGCAGTGACGTCGCGGGATCCTACAATGAGCAGTTCTTC
clone size: NA; CDR3 length: 15; J gene: TRBJ2-5; V gene: TRBV15; D gene: NA; CDR3 protein: CATSREFRDEETQYF; CDR3 DNA: TGTGCCACCAGCAGAGAGTTCAGGGACGAAGAGACCCAGTACTTC
clone size: NA; CDR3 length: 14; J gene: TRBJ1-4; V gene: TRBV11-2; D gene: NA; CDR3 protein: CASSFQQYNEKLFF; CDR3 DNA: TGTGCCAGCAGCTTCCAACAGTATAATGAAAAACTGTTTTTT
clone size: NA; CDR3 length: 14; J gene: TRBJ1-3; V gene: TRBV9; D gene: TRBD1; CDR3 protein: CASSGQGAGNTIYF; CDR3 DNA: TGTGCCAGCAGCGGACAGGGGGCAGGAAACACCATATATTTT
clone size: NA; CDR3 length: 13; J gene: TRBJ1-2; V gene: TRBV19; D gene: NA; CDR3 protein: CASNGGSYYGYTF; CDR3 DNA: TGTGCCAGTAACGGCGGGTCGTACTATGGCTACACCTTC
clone size: NA; CDR3 length: 16; J gene: TRBJ1-5; V gene: TRBV6-6; D gene: NA; CDR3 protein: CASSTRRSTSNQPQHF; CDR3 DNA: TGTGCCAGCAGTACGCGAAGGAGTACGAGCAATCAGCCCCAGCATTTT
clone size: few; CDR3 length: 14; J gene: TRBJ1-1; V gene: TRBV10-3; D gene: NA; CDR3 protein: CAISESGWDTEAFF; CDR3 DNA: TGTGCCATCAGTGAGTCAGGGTGGGACACTGAAGCTTTCTTT
clone size: NA; CDR3 length: 14; J gene: TRBJ1-2; V gene: TRBV4-1; D gene: NA; CDR3 protein: CASSQDKRAAGYTF; CDR3 DNA: TGCGCCAGCAGCCAAGATAAACGGGCGGCGGGCTACACCTTC
clone size: NA; CDR3 length: 14; J gene: TRBJ2-7; V gene: TRBV6-1; D gene: TRBD2; CDR3 protein: CASSLTSGTYEQYF; CDR3 DNA: TGTGCCAGCAGCTTGACTAGCGGTACCTACGAGCAGTACTTC
clone size: NA; CDR3 length: 16; J gene: TRBJ2-5; V gene: TRBV28; D gene: TRBD2; CDR3 protein: CASSFYTSGGQETQYF; CDR3 DNA: TGTGCCAGCAGTTTTTACACTAGCGGGGGGCAAGAGACCCAGTACTTC
clone size: NA; CDR3 length: 16; J gene: TRBJ1-4; V gene: TRBV9; D gene: NA; CDR3 protein: CASSPGWTERNEKLFF; CDR3 DNA: TGTGCCAGCAGCCCCGGTTGGACAGAAAGAAATGAAAAACTGTTTTTT
clone size: NA; CDR3 length: 15; J gene: TRBJ2-1; V gene: TRBV4-2; D gene: TRBD2; CDR3 protein: CASSPGLAGRNEQFF; CDR3 DNA: TGTGCCAGCAGCCCAGGACTAGCGGGACGCAATGAGCAGTTCTTC
clone size: NA; CDR3 length: 15; J gene: TRBJ1-6; V gene: TRBV30; D gene: NA; CDR3 protein: CASSTRADRLPPLHF; CDR3 DNA: TGTGCCTCCTCTACCCGGGCCGACCGACTTCCACCCCTCCACTTT
clone size: NA; CDR3 length: 15; J gene: TRBJ2-1; V gene: TRBV6-5; D gene: NA; CDR3 protein: CASTPGMYSYNEQFF; CDR3 DNA: TGTGCCAGCACTCCGGGGATGTACTCCTACAATGAGCAGTTCTTC
clone size: NA; CDR3 length: 11; J gene: TRBJ1-1; V gene: TRBV28; D gene: TRBD1; CDR3 protein: CASSDRGEAFF; CDR3 DNA: TGTGCCAGCAGCGACAGGGGTGAAGCTTTCTTT
clone size: NA; CDR3 length: 12; J gene: TRBJ1-2; V gene: TRBV5-6; D gene: NA; CDR3 protein: CASSWGRAGYTF; CDR3 DNA: TGTGCCAGCAGCTGGGGTCGGGCTGGCTACACCTTC
clone size: once; CDR3 length: 13; J gene: TRBJ1-2; V gene: TRBV11-2; D gene: NA; CDR3 protein: CASSTGRTYGYTF; CDR3 DNA: TGTGCCAGCAGCACGGGACGGACCTATGGCTACACCTTC
clone size: NA; CDR3 length: 13; J gene: TRBJ1-2; V gene: TRBV4-1; D gene: NA; CDR3 protein: CASSQDLVYGYTF; CDR3 DNA: TGCGCCAGCAGCCAAGATCTGGTCTATGGCTACACCTTC
clone size: NA; CDR3 length: 13; J gene: TRBJ2-5; V gene: TRBV6-5; D gene: TRBD1; CDR3 protein: CASRTGLKETQYF; CDR3 DNA: TGTGCCAGCAGGACAGGGCTGAAAGAGACCCAGTACTTC
clone size: NA; CDR3 length: 16; J gene: TRBJ2-1; V gene: TRBV5-8; D gene: NA; CDR3 protein: CASSSWDIGSYNEQFF; CDR3 DNA: TGTGCCAGCAGCTCATGGGACATAGGCTCCTACAATGAGCAGTTCTTC
clone size: once; CDR3 length: 14; J gene: TRBJ1-1; V gene: TRBV6-5; D gene: NA; CDR3 protein: CASSPPGVNTEAFF; CDR3 DNA: TGTGCCAGCAGCCCCCCCGGGGTTAACACTGAAGCTTTCTTT
clone size: NA; CDR3 length: 15; J gene: TRBJ2-7; V gene: TRBV4-1; D gene: TRBD1; CDR3 protein: CASSQPGQAAYEQYF; CDR3 DNA: TGCGCCAGCAGCCAGCCGGGACAGGCTGCCTACGAGCAGTACTTC
clone size: NA; CDR3 length: 14; J gene: TRBJ1-2; V gene: TRBV5-1; D gene: TRBD1; CDR3 protein: CASSAGTGGYGYTF; CDR3 DNA: TGCGCCAGCAGCGCCGGGACAGGGGGCTATGGCTACACCTTC
clone size: NA; CDR3 length: 12; J gene: TRBJ1-1; V gene: TRBV2; D gene: NA; CDR3 protein: CASRRGNTEAFF; CDR3 DNA: TGTGCCAGCCGCAGGGGTAACACTGAAGCTTTCTTT
clone size: NA; CDR3 length: 15; J gene: TRBJ2-7; V gene: TRBV27; D gene: TRBD1; CDR3 protein: CASSFNRGFTYEQYF; CDR3 DNA: TGTGCCAGCAGTTTCAACAGGGGATTCACCTACGAGCAGTACTTC
clone size: NA; CDR3 length: 13; J gene: TRBJ2-5; V gene: TRBV5-6; D gene: TRBD2; CDR3 protein: CASRGGNQETQYF; CDR3 DNA: TGTGCCAGCAGGGGAGGGAACCAAGAGACCCAGTACTTC
clone size: NA; CDR3 length: 15; J gene: TRBJ2-3; V gene: TRBV5-1; D gene: NA; CDR3 protein: CASSLVGPSTDTQYF; CDR3 DNA: TGCGCCAGCAGCTTGGTTGGTCCTAGCACAGATACGCAGTATTTT
clone size: NA; CDR3 length: 11; J gene: TRBJ2-5; V gene: TRBV11-1; D gene: NA; CDR3 protein: CASSLGLTQYF; CDR3 DNA: TGTGCCAGCAGCTTAGGACTTACCCAGTACTTC
clone size: NA; CDR3 length: 12; J gene: TRBJ2-7; V gene: TRBV30; D gene: NA; CDR3 protein: CAWSVRGYEQYF; CDR3 DNA: TGTGCCTGGAGTGTACGAGGATACGAGCAGTACTTC
clone size: NA; CDR3 length: 13; J gene: TRBJ2-7; V gene: TRBV5-4; D gene: TRBD2; CDR3 protein: CASSLRIAGGQYF; CDR3 DNA: TGTGCCAGCAGCCTCCGGATAGCGGGAGGCCAGTACTTC
clone size: NA; CDR3 length: 16; J gene: TRBJ2-7; V gene: TRBV5-1; D gene: NA; CDR3 protein: CASSRRAPLGTYEQYF; CDR3 DNA: TGCGCCAGCAGCCGTAGGGCGCCTCTCGGGACTTACGAGCAGTACTTC
clone size: NA; CDR3 length: 15; J gene: TRBJ2-3; V gene: TRBV29-1; D gene: NA; CDR3 protein: CSVEARQTSTDTQYF; CDR3 DNA: TGCAGCGTTGAAGCGAGACAGACTAGCACAGATACGCAGTATTTT
clone size: few; CDR3 length: 13; J gene: TRBJ1-5; V gene: TRBV6-5; D gene: NA; CDR3 protein: CASRQDSNQPQHF; CDR3 DNA: TGTGCCAGCAGGCAAGATAGCAATCAGCCCCAGCATTTT
clone size: once; CDR3 length: 15; J gene: TRBJ2-2; V gene: TRBV28; D gene: TRBD2; CDR3 protein: CASSLSGRVVGELFF; CDR3 DNA: TGTGCCAGCAGTTTAAGCGGGAGAGTCGTCGGGGAGCTGTTTTTT
clone size: NA; CDR3 length: 17; J gene: TRBJ2-7; V gene: TRBV9; D gene: TRBD2; CDR3 protein: CASSAPPRLAESYEQYF; CDR3 DNA: TGTGCCAGCAGCGCGCCCCCAAGACTAGCGGAGTCATACGAGCAGTACTTC
clone size: NA; CDR3 length: 12; J gene: TRBJ2-1; V gene: TRBV5-1; D gene: NA; CDR3 protein: CASSLGLDEQFF; CDR3 DNA: TGCGCCAGCAGCTTGGGGCTCGATGAGCAGTTCTTC
clone size: NA; CDR3 length: 14; J gene: TRBJ1-2; V gene: TRBV28; D gene: NA; CDR3 protein: CASSTEGGIYGYTF; CDR3 DNA: TGTGCCAGCAGCACCGAGGGGGGAATCTATGGCTACACCTTC
clone size: NA; CDR3 length: 14; J gene: TRBJ2-7; V gene: TRBV4-3; D gene: NA; CDR3 protein: CASSLGRRGYEQYF; CDR3 DNA: TGCGCCAGCAGCCTAGGCAGGAGGGGGTACGAGCAGTACTTC
clone size: NA; CDR3 length: 16; J gene: TRBJ1-4; V gene: TRBV11-3; D gene: TRBD1; CDR3 protein: CASSSRDRQANEKLFF; CDR3 DNA: TGTGCCAGCAGCTCCAGGGACAGGCAGGCTAATGAAAAACTGTTTTTT
clone size: NA; CDR3 length: 13; J gene: TRBJ2-1; V gene: TRBV10-3; D gene: NA; CDR3 protein: CAISGGPLNEQFF; CDR3 DNA: TGTGCCATCAGTGGCGGACCCCTAAATGAGCAGTTCTTC
clone size: NA; CDR3 length: 16; J gene: TRBJ2-7; V gene: TRBV7-9; D gene: NA; CDR3 protein: CASSSYGTAPSYEQYF; CDR3 DNA: TGTGCCAGCAGCTCCTATGGGACTGCTCCTTCCTACGAGCAGTACTTC
clone size: NA; CDR3 length: 17; J gene: TRBJ2-1; V gene: TRBV7-2; D gene: TRBD2; CDR3 protein: CASSLIPSGASYNEQFF; CDR3 DNA: TGTGCCAGCAGCTTAATCCCTAGCGGGGCGTCCTACAATGAGCAGTTCTTC
clone size: NA; CDR3 length: 13; J gene: TRBJ2-7; V gene: TRBV7-2; D gene: NA; CDR3 protein: CASRRDGSYEQYF; CDR3 DNA: TGTGCCAGCAGACGAGATGGCAGCTACGAGCAGTACTTC